Shown below are 30 T cell receptor beta chains from a single sample sequenced in a study of blood T cells in healthy people across ages. Combining a sample-barcoded 5' primer with a J-beta primer mix, a second PCR ran for roughly 7 to 11 cycles. TCRdb fed the 5' RACE reads into MiXCR, producing one record per CDR3 protein. Among about 1 million distinct CDR3 sequences listed, over 35% were seen once. Sequences were obtained from blood. All receptors derive from a woman in her sixties or seventies in good health.

This clonotype was detected only a few times. The chain couples TRBV12-3 or TRBV12-4 to TRBJ2-5, with 9 bases aligning to TRBD1. V gave up 2 bases and J gave up 1 base; unmatched junction bases: 2. This CDR3 is 15 amino acids long. CDR3 loop: CASSLWGQGQETQYF. The CDR3 region has the DNA TGTGCCAGCAGTTTATGGGGACAGGGCCAAGAGACCCAGTACTTC.

This chain links TRBV11-2 with TRBJ1-6; D gene unclear. V lost 2 bases, J lost 8 bases, and 19 bases lay in between. The CDR3 is 17 residues long. Germline assignment: CDR1 SGHAT and CDR2 FQNNGV. CDR3 bases: TGTGCCAGCAGCTTAAGCCCAGGACTCCACGGCGATTCACCCCTCCACTTT. Translation: CASSLSPGLHGDSPLHF.

The CDR3 region is CSATRLVDYNEQFF. CDR3 coding DNA: TGCAGTGCTACGCGACTAGTGGACTACAATGAGCAGTTCTTC. V is TRBV20-1 and J is TRBJ2-1, with a tentative D call TRBD2 (6 bases). The CDR3 loop spans 14 amino acids. V lost 4 bases and J lost 3, with 13 bases in between. CDR1 and CDR2 (germline): DFQATT, SNEGSKA (reference sequence).

V usage is TRBV28 and J usage is TRBJ2-1; either TRBD1 or TRBD2 may fit D (5 bases each). Trimming cost V 1 base and J 8 bases, with 21 bases left between them. The CDR3 contains 17 residues. In germline, CDR1 is MDHEN, CDR2 SYDVKM. CDR3 sequence: CASSLLGEGVGLHEQFF. The CDR3 DNA is TGTGCCAGCAGTTTATTGGGAGAAGGGGTGGGGTTGCATGAGCAGTTCTTC.

This chain links TRBV20-1 with TRBJ2-5; possibly TRBD1 for D (5 bases). V lost 5 bases to trimming and J lost 3 bases, with 13 bases between them. Germline assignment: CDR1 DFQATT and CDR2 SNEGSKA (reference sequence). The CDR3 consists of 13 residues. The CDR3 DNA reads TGCAGTGCTGCCCGGACAAGGAAAGAGACCCAGTACTTC. Its protein is CSAARTRKETQYF.

The rearrangement joins TRBV20-1 to TRBJ2-7; 9 bases are a match to TRBD2. Germline-derived CDR1 and CDR2 are DFQATT and SNEGSKA (reference sequence). With 0 bases clipped from V and 3 bases from J, the junction kept 9 bases outside the gene matches. This CDR3 has 16 amino acids. This CDR3 reads CSARDVLAGTYYEQYF. The CDR3 coding sequence is TGCAGTGCTAGAGATGTCCTAGCGGGAACCTACTACGAGCAGTACTTC.

The J gene is TRBJ1-2, the V gene TRBV29-1; D call uncertain. Germline V CDR1 and CDR2: SQVTM, ANQGSEA. The V gene lost 1 base and the J gene lost 1 base, with 13 bases spanning the gap. The length of the CDR3 is 15 residues. CDR3 sequence (DNA): TGCAGCGTTGAAGTAGGTCAGGAAAGTAACTATGGCTACACCTTC. The encoded protein is CSVEVGQESNYGYTF.

The chain recombines TRBV7-6 with TRBJ2-7; D may be TRBD1 or TRBD2 (6 bases each). The CDR3 consists of 16 residues. V was pared by 4 bases and J by 0 bases, with 16 bases between. CDR1 SGHVS and CDR2 FNYEAQ come from the germline V gene. CDR3: CASSSDGGSPSYEQYF. The DNA of the CDR3 is TGTGCCAGCAGCTCGGACGGGGGCAGCCCCTCCTACGAGCAGTACTTC. The variable domain in full, with the rest retrieved from reference TRBV7-6 and TRBJ2-7, is GAGVSQSPRYKVTKRGQDVALRCDPISGHVSLYWYRQALGQGPEFLTYFNYEAQQDKSGLPNDRFSAERPEGSISTLTIQRTEQRDSAMYRCASSSDGGSPSYEQYFGPGTRLTVT.

V and J are TRBV27 and TRBJ1-2; D remains unclear. The CDR3 is 12 residues long. Germline CDR1 reads MNHEY; CDR2 reads SMNVEV (reference sequence). V shed 7 bases and J shed 2 bases, with 8 bases lying between them. The CDR3 DNA follows: TGTGCCAGCATAGGAGGGAACTATGGCTACACCTTC. Translating it yields CASIGGNYGYTF.

V is TRBV7-2 and J is TRBJ2-1; TRBD1 matches 10 bases. This CDR3 comprises 19 residues. Germline assignment: CDR1 SGHTA and CDR2 FQGNSA. With V trimmed by 2 bases and J by 4 bases, 14 bases remained unmatched. The CDR3 DNA reads as TGTGCCAGCAGCTTACCGGGACAGGGGTCAGTTCTGGAATACAATGAGCAGTTCTTC. Amino acids: CASSLPGQGSVLEYNEQFF.

This clonotype came up a few times. The genes are TRBV29-1 and TRBJ1-2, with D possibly being TRBD1 (5 bases). Trimming took 6 bases from V and 2 from J, leaving 13 bases between them. The CDR3 consists of 13 residues. The germline gives CDR1 SQVTM, CDR2 ANQGSEA. CDR3 region: CSVPGGRNYGYTF. The CDR3 nucleotides are TGCAGCGTCCCCGGGGGGAGGAACTATGGCTACACCTTC.

The chain carries TRBV6-2 or TRBV6-3 and TRBJ2-7; 8 bases are a match to TRBD2. The CDR3 is 11 amino acids. The ends lost 11 bases at V and 10 bases at J; junction bases unmatched: 10. The germline CDR1 and CDR2 sequences are MNHEY and SVGEGT. CDR3 sequence: CASSLLADQYF. CDR3 bases: TGTGCCTCTAGCTTACTAGCGGACCAGTACTTC.

This clonotype was detected only a few times. The rearrangement links TRBV28 to TRBJ2-5, with D tentatively TRBD1 or TRBD2 (5 bases each). Between the trimmed V and J ends, which lost 3 bases and 5 bases, there was a span of 16 bases. The CDR3 is 15 amino acids. Germline CDR1 is MDHEN and CDR2 is SYDVKM. The CDR3 DNA sequence: TGTGCCAGCAGTTTTATCTTTGGGGACCGGGAGACCCAGTACTTC. Its translation: CASSFIFGDRETQYF. Full variable domain (remainder filled in from reference TRBV28 and TRBJ2-5): DVKVTQSSRYLVKRTGEKVFLECVQDMDHENMFWYRQDPGLGLRLIYFSYDVKMKEKGDIPEGYSVSREKKERFSLILESASTNQTSMYLCASSFIFGDRETQYFGPGTRLLVL.

This chain links TRBV13 with TRBJ2-5, with D perhaps matching TRBD2 (5 bases). The CDR3 has 15 amino acids. The V end was cut by 5 bases, the J end by 2 bases, with 15 bases between. Germline V gene data show CDR1 as PRHDT and CDR2 as FYEKMQ (reference sequence). The CDR3 protein is CASSTRRSGQETQYF. DNA for the CDR3: TGTGCCAGCAGCACCCGGCGGTCGGGGCAAGAGACCCAGTACTTC. Drawing the rest from reference TRBV13 and TRBJ2-5, the complete variable domain is AAGVIQSPRHLIKEKRETATLKCYPIPRHDTVYWYQQGPGQDPQFLISFYEKMQSDKGSIPDRFSAQQFSDYHSELNMSSLELGDSALYFCASSTRRSGQETQYFGPGTRLLVL.

About this clonotype: A junction boundary mismatches the germline segment, possibly from a read error. The chain is built from TRBV11-1 and TRBJ2-5, with D possibly being TRBD1 or TRBD2 (5 bases each). Germline V gives CDR1 SGHAT, CDR2 FQDESV (reference sequence). This CDR3 region has 16 residues. The CDR3 spells CANSLVPGRQLETQYF. Here the CDR3 DNA reads TGTGCCAACAGCTTAGTCCCGGGACGACAGCTGGAGACCCAGTACTTC.

The chain joins TRBV27 to TRBJ2-7; 8 bases map to TRBD2. The CDR3 has 16 amino acids. The V and J ends lost 0 bases and 2 bases, in that order; junction bases with no gene match: 6. In germline, CDR1 is MNHEY, CDR2 SMNVEV (reference sequence). CDR3 protein: CASSLSVAGSTYEQYF. Written as DNA, the CDR3 is TGTGCCAGCAGTTTATCGGTAGCGGGAAGCACCTACGAGCAGTACTTC.

This clonotype was counted between two and nine times. The rearrangement uses TRBV30 and TRBJ2-3; D might be TRBD2 (6 bases). V was shortened by 7 bases and J by 3 bases, with 17 bases between the two germline ends. The CDR3 is 14 amino acids. CDR1 and CDR2 from the germline V gene are GTSNPN and SVGIG (reference sequence). In DNA form, the CDR3 reads TGTGCCTTCACTGGGGGGAAGGGGACAGATACGCAGTATTTT. Amino acid sequence: CAFTGGKGTDTQYF.

The CDR3 here is CASSYSRRNSPLHF. The DNA of the CDR3 is TGTGCCAGCAGTTACTCCCGACGAAATTCACCCCTCCACTTT. The chain is built from TRBV6-5 and TRBJ1-6; D remains unclear. The CDR3 sequence is 14 residues long. Germline-derived CDR1 and CDR2 are MNHEY and SVGAGI. V shed 0 bases and J shed 7 bases, with 7 bases lying between them.

The gene calls are TRBV3-1 and TRBJ2-4, with TRBD1 identical over 10 bases. The end of the DNA aligns better with TRBJ2-7, so the J call may be wrong. Germline CDR1 reads LGHDT; CDR2 reads YNNKEL (reference sequence). The CDR3 length is 17 residues. This CDR3 is CASSQDHRDRGIYEQYF. CDR3 coding DNA: TGTGCCAGCAGCCAGGACCACCGGGACAGGGGAATTTACGAGCAGTACTTC.

This clonotype was seen repeatedly, ten times or more. The chain uses TRBV6-2 or TRBV6-3 and TRBJ1-2; D may be TRBD1 (6 bases). CDR1 and CDR2 from the germline V gene are MNHEY and SVGEGT. V was shortened by 2 bases and J by 8 bases, with 15 bases between the two germline ends. There are 14 residues in the CDR3. The CDR3 DNA sequence: TGTGCCAGCAGTTACGGCAGGGGTATATACGGCTACACCTTC. Encoded protein: CASSYGRGIYGYTF.

CDR3: CASSPGTSGRGTLAKNIQYF. CDR3 nucleotide sequence: TGTGCCAGCAGCCCTGGGACTAGCGGGAGAGGGACACTAGCCAAAAACATTCAGTACTTC. The chain has TRBV9 and TRBJ2-4; 14 bases match TRBD2. V lost 4 bases to trimming and J lost 0 bases; unmatched junction nucleotides: 12. Germline CDR1 reads SGDLS; CDR2 reads YYNGEE. CDR3 length: 20 residues.

This chain uses TRBV20-1 with TRBJ2-3; 11 bases agree with TRBD2. V shed 6 bases, J shed 1 base, and the junction held 9 bases outside the gene matches. Germline CDR1 and CDR2: DFQATT and SNEGSKA (reference sequence). The CDR3 consists of 16 residues. As DNA, the CDR3 is TGCAGTGCGCCCCGCCTAGCGGGAGGCGGCACAGATACGCAGTATTTT. Protein sequence: CSAPRLAGGGTDTQYF.

The genes are TRBV14 and TRBJ2-7, with D possibly being TRBD1 (5 bases). Trimming shortened V by 1 base and J by 0 bases, and 10 bases separated the two germline ends. The length of the CDR3 is 15 residues. Per the germline V gene, CDR1 is SGHDN and CDR2 is FVKESK. CDR3 DNA: TGTGCCAGCAGCCAAGCTACAGGACGCTCCTACGAGCAGTACTTC. Its protein product is CASSQATGRSYEQYF.

This chain connects TRBV2 to TRBJ2-5, with 9 positions matching TRBD1. Germline V CDR1 and CDR2: SNHLY, FYNNEI. The CDR3 extends over 14 amino acids. V gave up 7 bases and J gave up 8 bases; unmatched junction bases: 11. Written as DNA, the CDR3 is TGTGCCAGCATTGCGGACAGGGGAAGTGCAACCCAGTACTTC. It is translated as CASIADRGSATQYF.

There are a few counts of this clonotype. This chain uses TRBV5-5 with TRBJ1-2, with a tentative D call TRBD1 (5 bases). Trimming left V 4 bases short and J 4 bases short, with 20 bases between. Germline CDR1 and CDR2: SGHKS and YYEKEE (reference sequence). This CDR3 region has 16 residues. The CDR3 protein is CASSPIRASGSYGYTF. The CDR3 coding sequence is TGTGCCAGCAGCCCTATCCGGGCCTCAGGGAGCTATGGCTACACCTTC.

The V call is TRBV7-2, the J call TRBJ1-2; D is undetermined. Trimming shortened V by 6 bases and J by 2 bases, and 10 bases separated the two germline ends. Germline V gene sequence: CDR1 SGHTA, CDR2 FQGNSA. The CDR3 has 13 amino acids. In nucleotides, the CDR3 is TGTGCCAGCAGTCGTACTTTGAACTATGGCTACACCTTC. Translated, it gives CASSRTLNYGYTF.

V usage is TRBV12-3 or TRBV12-4 and J usage is TRBJ2-7, with D maybe TRBD2 (6 bases). This CDR3 has 12 residues. The V end lost 11 bases, the J end lost 1 base, and 12 bases lay between the germline ends. For the CDR3, the DNA is TGTGCCCGCGGGACGGGATCCTACGAGCAGTACTTC. It encodes CARGTGSYEQYF.

The rearrangement uses TRBV27 and TRBJ2-7; possibly TRBD1 for D (6 bases). The V gene lost 3 bases and the J gene lost 0 bases, with 12 bases spanning the gap. Germline V gene data show CDR1 as MNHEY and CDR2 as SMNVEV (reference sequence). This CDR3 spans 15 amino acids. The CDR3 region is CASSFSGATSYEQYF. The DNA of the CDR3 is TGTGCCAGCAGTTTCTCAGGGGCAACCTCCTACGAGCAGTACTTC.

The chain employs TRBV4-1 and TRBJ2-4; 7 bases line up with TRBD2. The CDR3 is 20 residues long. From germline, CDR1 is MGHRA and CDR2 YSYEKL. Losses at the gene ends were 3 bases for V and 0 bases for J; bases not matched to a gene: 17. CDR3 region: CASSHPRGMRETLAKNIQYF. Here the CDR3 DNA reads TGCGCCAGCAGCCACCCCCGAGGGATGCGGGAGACTCTAGCCAAAAACATTCAGTACTTC.

This clonotype was seen a handful of times. CDR3: CACRGPEINNEQFF. The CDR3 coding sequence is TGTGCCTGCCGAGGGCCTGAAATAAACAATGAGCAGTTCTTC. The rearrangement links TRBV6-2 or TRBV6-3 to TRBJ2-1; a possible D gene is TRBD2 (5 bases). Germline assignment: CDR1 MNHEY and CDR2 SVGEGT. The CDR3 sequence is 14 residues long. With 11 bases removed from V and 5 bases from J, the gap between germline ends came to 19 bases.